The 18 T cell receptor beta chains presented below share a single source sample, sequenced in a study of cytomegalovirus exposure and HLA in healthy donors. Here immunoSEQ multiplex PCR was the method, and the copy in TCRdb shows in-frame clones only, minus some. Among 120,000 or so clones listed, about 96% were seen once. Sample: PBMCs. The source of these receptors is a man aged 18 to 30 in good health and CMV-seronegative.

V is TRBV6-5 and J is TRBJ2-1; 8 nucleotides match TRBD2. CDR3 length: 13 residues. Germline loops: CDR1 MNHEY, CDR2 SVGAGI. J was trimmed by 15 bases and V by 4 bases; bases with no gene match: 11. The CDR3 DNA follows: TGTGCCAGCAGTTTAACCGGGACTAGAAAACTGTTCTTC. It codes for CASSLTGTRKLFF.

The CDR3 coding sequence is TGCGCCAGCAGCTTGGCGACAGGATCCTACGAGCAGTACTTC. Encoded protein: CASSLATGSYEQYF. The chain carries TRBV5-1 and TRBJ2-7; perhaps TRBD1 as D (6 bases). This CDR3 contains 14 residues. With 0 bases removed from V and 1 base from J, the gap between germline ends came to 8 bases. Germline V CDR1 and CDR2: SGHRS, YFSETQ.

This clone appeared once. The chain uses TRBV19 and TRBJ1-4; TRBD1 matches at 9 bases. CDR1 LNHDA and CDR2 SQIVND come from the germline V gene (reference sequence). V shed 7 bases, J shed 3 bases, and the junction held 6 bases outside the gene matches. The CDR3 sequence is 15 residues long. CDR3 region: CASTHRGRANEKLFF. Here the CDR3 DNA reads TGTGCCAGTACCCACAGGGGGCGAGCTAATGAAAAACTGTTTTTT.

On this clone itself: One end of the junction fails to match germline, which may point to a read error. This rearrangement joins TRBV20-1 to TRBJ2-7, with 7 bases fitting TRBD1. Germline V lookup: CDR1 DFQATT, CDR2 SNEGSKA (reference sequence). The CDR3 has 10 amino acids. The DNA of the CDR3 is TGCAGTGCTCCTTCGACAGGGCTTCACTTC. Amino acids: CSAPSTGLHF.

V and J are TRBV6-5 and TRBJ2-7, with D perhaps TRBD1 (5 bases). Per the germline V gene, CDR1 is MNHEY and CDR2 is SVGAGI. Between the trimmed V and J ends, which lost 2 bases and 2 bases, there was a span of 10 bases. CDR3 length equals 14 residues. In DNA, the CDR3 is TGTGCCAGCAGTTACGGTCGCAGGGCCTACGAGCAGTACTTC. Encoded protein: CASSYGRRAYEQYF.

The CDR3 protein is CASSHYEAGSPEAFF. In DNA, the CDR3 is TGTGCCAGCAGTCATTACGAGGCGGGGAGCCCTGAAGCTTTCTTT. The chain uses TRBV7-9 and TRBJ1-1; D call uncertain. The CDR3 sequence is 15 residues long. Trimming stripped 6 bases from V and 6 bases from J, with 20 bases between. Germline V CDR1 and CDR2: SEHNR, FQNEAQ (reference sequence).

The CDR3, as DNA: TGCGCCAGCAGCCAAGATAGCAAGGTGGAACTGAACACTGAAGCTTTCTTT. Protein sequence: CASSQDSKVELNTEAFF. V is TRBV4-3 and J is TRBJ1-1; no firm D call. Germline CDR1 is LGHNA and CDR2 is YSLEER. Trimming removed 0 bases at V and 0 bases at J, with 14 bases between. The CDR3 contains 17 residues.

The chain uses TRBV6-6 and TRBJ2-3, with D unresolved. The CDR3 is made up of 14 amino acids. Germline V lookup: CDR1 MNHNY, CDR2 SVGAGI (reference sequence). V dropped 1 base and J dropped 5 bases, with 10 bases sitting between them. CDR3 bases: TGTGCCAGCAGTTACTACCAGGCAATAGATACGCAGTATTTT. The encoded protein is CASSYYQAIDTQYF.

In its sample, this clone was seen once. The chain employs TRBV4-2 and TRBJ2-1; 8 bases match TRBD1. The germline CDR1 and CDR2 sequences are LGHNA and YNFKEQ. V lost 0 bases and J lost 8; bases outside the gene matches: 9. The CDR3 covers 16 residues. CDR3 in amino acids: CASSQEIRQGWDEQFF. DNA for the CDR3: TGTGCCAGCAGCCAAGAAATTCGACAGGGGTGGGATGAGCAGTTCTTC.

In the case of this clone: Other DNA sequences in the same sample also yield this CDR3. This chain connects TRBV13 to TRBJ1-1, with 9 bases identical to TRBD1. J was trimmed by 1 base and V by 3 bases; bases with no gene match: 0. The CDR3 contains 14 residues. Germline loops: CDR1 PRHDT, CDR2 FYEKMQ (reference sequence). The CDR3 coding sequence is TGTGCCAGCAGCTTGGGACAGGGGAACACTGAAGCTTTCTTT. Its translation: CASSLGQGNTEAFF.

The chain employs TRBV27 and TRBJ2-1; 8 bases are shared with TRBD2. Germline V gene sequence: CDR1 MNHEY, CDR2 SMNVEV (reference sequence). V lost 4 bases to trimming and J lost 4 bases; unmatched junction nucleotides: 9. The CDR3 has 16 amino acids. The CDR3 reads CASSSLTGGEYNEQFF. The CDR3 DNA reads as TGTGCCAGCAGTTCTCTTACGGGAGGGGAGTACAATGAGCAGTTCTTC.

The chain recombines TRBV4-1 with TRBJ2-1; weak D call: TRBD2 (5 bases). Germline loops: CDR1 MGHRA, CDR2 YSYEKL. The CDR3 sequence is 16 residues long. V dropped 2 bases and J dropped 6 bases, with 17 bases sitting between them. The CDR3 region is CASSQPRSGSGNEQFF. The DNA for the CDR3 is TGCGCCAGCAGCCAACCTCGGAGCGGAAGTGGCAATGAGCAGTTCTTC.

The V call is TRBV4-2, the J call TRBJ2-1; TRBD2 might be the D (5 bases). Trimming removed 4 bases at V and 0 bases at J, with 16 bases between. The CDR3 has 17 amino acids. Germline-derived CDR1 and CDR2 are LGHNA and YNFKEQ. CDR3 in DNA: TGTGCCAGCAGCCCCTTCCCTGAGCGGAGCTCCTACAATGAGCAGTTCTTC. Translation gives CASSPFPERSSYNEQFF.

The chain is built from TRBV11-3 and TRBJ2-3; 11 nucleotides line up with TRBD1. J was trimmed by 5 bases and V by 5 bases; bases with no gene match: 9. The V gene's germline CDR1 is SGHNT and CDR2 YENEEA. This CDR3 has 16 residues. The CDR3 sequence is CASSPRTGGLGDTQYF. CDR3 coding DNA: TGTGCCAGCAGCCCCCGGACAGGGGGCCTAGGAGATACGCAGTATTTT.

The genes are TRBV28 and TRBJ2-3, with 11 bases fitting TRBD2. V gave up 6 bases and J gave up 3 bases; unmatched junction bases: 8. The germline CDR1 and CDR2 sequences are MDHEN and SYDVKM. This CDR3 is 16 amino acids long. For the CDR3, the DNA is TGTGCCAGCAGGCTGGGCCCTAGCGGGAGGACAGATACGCAGTATTTT. This codes for CASRLGPSGRTDTQYF.

The chain has TRBV30 and TRBJ1-2; TRBD1 matches at 9 bases. With 0 bases clipped from V and 5 bases from J, the junction kept 1 base outside the gene matches. The CDR3 is made up of 13 amino acids. Germline CDR1 is GTSNPN and CDR2 is SVGIG (reference sequence). The CDR3 here is CAWSVQGAYGYTF. The CDR3 coding sequence is TGTGCCTGGAGTGTACAGGGGGCTTATGGCTACACCTTC.

V usage is TRBV9 and J usage is TRBJ2-6, with 8 bases lining up with TRBD1. The ends lost 2 bases at V and 2 bases at J; junction bases unmatched: 6. This CDR3 comprises 17 residues. Per the germline V gene, CDR1 is SGDLS and CDR2 is YYNGEE. For the CDR3, the DNA is TGTGCCAGCAGCGTCCCGAAACAGGGGGCTGGGGCCAACGTCCTGACTTTC. Its translation: CASSVPKQGAGANVLTF.

The genes are TRBV15 and TRBJ2-1; 11 bases are a match to TRBD2. The CDR3 extends over 15 amino acids. V lost 5 bases to trimming and J lost 2 bases; unmatched junction nucleotides: 2. Germline CDR1 reads LNHNV; CDR2 reads YYDKDF (reference sequence). CDR3 bases: TGTGCCACCAGCGAACTAGCGGGAGCCTACAATGAGCAGTTCTTC. It translates to CATSELAGAYNEQFF.